This TCR beta chain was sequenced in a study of neurological immune-mediated disorders. Study-wide points: HTLV-1-associated myelopathy ranked highest for TCR clonal expansion and multiple sclerosis lowest, beneath healthy controls.

The team produced cDNA through 5'RACE using 10-nucleotide random UMIs. From 15-18 subjects, over 180 million TCR-beta sequences were obtained in each sequencing run. MiXCR, applied by TCRdb to the 5' RACE reads, yields one record per CDR3 protein. There are about 50,000 distinct CDR3 sequences in the sample; about 9.4% occur only once, and about 5.7% lies in the top ten. The study built unsorted libraries from 2 million PBMCs kept at -80 C. This CDR3 contains 20 residues. Losses at the gene ends were 7 bases for V and 0 bases for J; bases not matched to a gene: 14. This clonotype was observed at least ten times. Its specificity is not known.

This TCR came from a man between 65 and 85 years old with HTLV-1-associated myelopathy (HAM/TSP). The V and J genes are TRBV12-3 or TRBV12-4 and TRBJ2-6, with 11 bases aligning to TRBD1. Sequenced input: PBMCs. CDR3: CASTFSKGTGGVSGANVLTF. As DNA, the CDR3 is TGTGCCAGCACATTTTCAAAAGGGACAGGGGGAGTCTCTGGGGCCAACGTCCTGACTTTC.